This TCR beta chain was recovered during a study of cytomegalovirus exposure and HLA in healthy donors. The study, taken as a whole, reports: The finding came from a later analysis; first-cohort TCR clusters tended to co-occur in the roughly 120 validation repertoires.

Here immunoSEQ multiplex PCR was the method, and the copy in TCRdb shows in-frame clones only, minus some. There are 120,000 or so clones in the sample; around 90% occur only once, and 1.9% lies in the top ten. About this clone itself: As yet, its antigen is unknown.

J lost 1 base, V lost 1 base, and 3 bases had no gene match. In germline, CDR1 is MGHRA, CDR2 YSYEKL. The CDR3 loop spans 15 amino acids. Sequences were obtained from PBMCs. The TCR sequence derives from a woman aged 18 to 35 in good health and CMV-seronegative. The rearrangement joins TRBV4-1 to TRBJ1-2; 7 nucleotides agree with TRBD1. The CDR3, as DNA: TGCGCCAGCAGCCAAGCACAGGGGAGTAACTATGGCTACACCTTC. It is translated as CASSQAQGSNYGYTF.